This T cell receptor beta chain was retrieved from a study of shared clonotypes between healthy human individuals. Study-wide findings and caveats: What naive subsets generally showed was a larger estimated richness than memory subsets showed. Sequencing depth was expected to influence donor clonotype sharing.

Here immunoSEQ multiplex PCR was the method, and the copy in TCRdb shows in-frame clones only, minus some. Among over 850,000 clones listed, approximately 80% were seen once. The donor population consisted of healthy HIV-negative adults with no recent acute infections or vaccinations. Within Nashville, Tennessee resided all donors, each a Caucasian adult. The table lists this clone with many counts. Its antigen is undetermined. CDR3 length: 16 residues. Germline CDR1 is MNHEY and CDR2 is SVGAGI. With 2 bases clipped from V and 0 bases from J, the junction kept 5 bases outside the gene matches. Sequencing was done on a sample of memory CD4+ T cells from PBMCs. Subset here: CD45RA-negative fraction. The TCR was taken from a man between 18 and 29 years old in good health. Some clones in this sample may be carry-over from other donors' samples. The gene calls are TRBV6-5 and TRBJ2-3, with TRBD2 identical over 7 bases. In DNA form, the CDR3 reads TGTGCCAGCAGTTACGTGTCGGGGGGTAGCACAGATACGCAGTATTTT. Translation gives CASSYVSGGSTDTQYF.